Listed below are T cell receptor beta chains from one sample, sequenced in a study of Ad26.COV2.S vaccination and SARS-CoV-2 variants. Repertoires were generated with immunoSEQ multiplex PCR, while TCRdb's copy carries only in-frame clones and drops some. The sample lists about 680,000 clones, about 89% seen once, with approximately 1.5% in the top ten. Sequencing used peripheral blood, obtained in a trial of Ad26.COV2.S vaccine versus placebo. Receptors originate from a person aged 18-65 years who received the Ad26.COV2.S COVID-19 vaccine or a placebo. CDR3s include the opening cysteine and the closing phenylalanine or tryptophan. A D gene is named only where the DNA matches it firmly. The listing skips clone size in some rows; elsewhere it reads once, few, many or a size class.

>14|.|TRBV27|TRBD1|TRBJ1-2
TGTGCCAGCAGTATCTCTGGGACAGTTTATGGCTACACCTTC
CASSISGTVYGYTF
>18|.|TRBV2|.|TRBJ2-5
TGTGCCAGCAGACCGGGGGCTCGTATCCCGAGGTCACAAGAGACCCAGTACTTC
CASRPGARIPRSQETQYF
>13|.|TRBV2|.|TRBJ2-7
TGTGCCAGCAGCTCCCAAGGGGTCTACGAGCAGTACTTC
CASSSQGVYEQYF
>17|.|TRBV7-9|.|TRBJ1-1
TGTGCCAGCAGCTCCGGTGGCAGGGGAGGGTGGGACACTGAAGCTTTCTTT
CASSSGGRGGWDTEAFF
>14|.|TRBV7-9|.|TRBJ2-5
TGTGCCAGCAGCTTAAAAATACAACAAGAGACCCAGTACTTC
CASSLKIQQETQYF
>15|once|TRBV30|.|TRBJ1-1
TGTGCCTGGAGTGATCGAGTTAGGGCTCCGGCTGAAGCTTTCTTT
CAWSDRVRAPAEAFF
>15|.|TRBV14|.|TRBJ2-7
TGTGCCAGCAGCAAAGGGGGGGAGTGGTCCTACGAGCAGTACTTC
CASSKGGEWSYEQYF
>13|once|TRBV19|.|TRBJ2-1
TGTGCCAGTGCTTATATAGCCTACAATGAGCAGTTCTTC
CASAYIAYNEQFF
>16|.|TRBV7-9|TRBD2|TRBJ2-1
TGTGCCAGCAGCTTAGACGCGGGGGGCTCCTACAATGAGCAGTTCTTC
CASSLDAGGSYNEQFF
>11|.|TRBV20-1|TRBD2|TRBJ2-1
TGCAGTGCGGGGACTAGCGATGAGCAGTTCTTC
CSAGTSDEQFF
>13|.|TRBV3-1/TRBV3-2|.|TRBJ1-2
TGTGCCAGCAGCCTCGGGGGTAACTATGGCTACACCTTC
CASSLGGNYGYTF
>14|.|TRBV5-6|.|TRBJ2-1
TGTGCCAGCAGCTTGGCGGGAAGGTACAATGAGCAGTTCTTC
CASSLAGRYNEQFF
>16|.|TRBV27|TRBD2|TRBJ2-3
TGTGCCAGCAGTTTCTCGGCGGGAGTTGGCACAGATACGCAGTATTTT
CASSFSAGVGTDTQYF
>13|.|TRBV7-9|.|TRBJ2-5
TGTGCCAGCAGCTTAGGCTGGAGAGAGACCCAGTACTTC
CASSLGWRETQYF
>16|.|TRBV24-1|TRBD1|TRBJ2-7
TGTGCCACCAGTGATTTCGCCGGGACAGGGGTAGACGAGCAGTACTTC
CATSDFAGTGVDEQYF
>15|.|TRBV24-1|.|TRBJ2-3
TGTGCCACCAGTGCTACAGATCGCAGCACAGATACGCAGTATTTT
CATSATDRSTDTQYF
>16|.|TRBV27|TRBD1|TRBJ2-1
TGTGCCAGCAGTCCGCCCGGGACAGTTCTCTACAATGAGCAGTTCTTC
CASSPPGTVLYNEQFF
>14|.|TRBV7-6|.|TRBJ1-1
TGTGCCAGCAGCTCCGGCTCGGTTGTCGCTGAAGCTTTCTTT
CASSSGSVVAEAFF
>14|.|TRBV24-1|.|TRBJ1-1
TGTGCCACCAGCCGCAGGGGATCTAACACTGAAGCTTTCTTT
CATSRRGSNTEAFF
>12|.|TRBV19|TRBD1|TRBJ1-1
TGTGCCAGTCAGGGACAGGACACTGAAGCTTTCTTT
CASQGQDTEAFF
>13|.|TRBV6-5|.|TRBJ1-1
TGTGCCAGCAGGATTACACTGAACACTGAAGCTTTCTTT
CASRITLNTEAFF
>14|.|TRBV19|TRBD1|TRBJ2-2
TGTGCCAGTAGTATGACAGGGGTGTCCGGGGAGCTGTTTTTT
CASSMTGVSGELFF
>15|.|TRBV4-2|.|TRBJ1-1
TGTGCCAGCAGCCAAGACTATCCGGGACGAACTGAAGCTTTCTTT
CASSQDYPGRTEAFF
>14|once|TRBV5-1|TRBD1|TRBJ2-7
TGCGCCAGCAGCTACGGGACAGGGGGCAACGAGCAGTACTTC
CASSYGTGGNEQYF
>15|.|TRBV7-7|TRBD2|TRBJ2-1
TGTGCTAGCAGCTTAGGACTAGCGGGAAAGTATGAGCAGTTCTTC
CASSLGLAGKYEQFF
>11|once|TRBV27|TRBD1|TRBJ1-1
TGTGCCAGCAGTTTAGGGGACAGCGTTGTCTTT
CASSLGDSVVF
>13|.|TRBV19|.|TRBJ2-2
TGTGCCAGTAGTGTCTGGAACGGCGGGGAGCTGTTTTTT
CASSVWNGGELFF
>12|.|TRBV27|.|TRBJ1-2
TGTGCCAGCAGTACAGGGTCGGATGGCTACACCTTC
CASSTGSDGYTF
>13|.|TRBV7-9|.|TRBJ1-2
TGTGCCAGCAGCTTAACAGGGACCTATGGCTACACCTTC
CASSLTGTYGYTF
>15|.|TRBV2|TRBD1|TRBJ2-2
TGTGCCAGCATTTCACAGGGGGCGAACACCGGGGAGCTGTTTTTT
CASISQGANTGELFF
>18|.|TRBV19|TRBD1|TRBJ2-6
TGTGCCAGTACGCCCCGGGACAGGGGGCAGGTTAGGGCCAACGTCCTGACTTTC
CASTPRDRGQVRANVLTF